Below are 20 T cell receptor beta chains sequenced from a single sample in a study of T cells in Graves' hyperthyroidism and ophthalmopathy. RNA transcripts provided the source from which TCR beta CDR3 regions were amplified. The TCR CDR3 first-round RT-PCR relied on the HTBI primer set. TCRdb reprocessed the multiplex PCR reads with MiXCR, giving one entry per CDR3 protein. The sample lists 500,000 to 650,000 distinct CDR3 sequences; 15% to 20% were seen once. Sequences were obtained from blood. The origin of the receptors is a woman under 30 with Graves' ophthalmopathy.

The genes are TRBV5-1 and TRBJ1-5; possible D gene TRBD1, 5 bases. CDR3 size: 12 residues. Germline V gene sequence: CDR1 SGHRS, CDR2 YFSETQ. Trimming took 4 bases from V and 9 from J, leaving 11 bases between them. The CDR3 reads CASSIDSRPQHF. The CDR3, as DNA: TGCGCCAGCAGCATTGACAGTAGGCCCCAGCATTTT.

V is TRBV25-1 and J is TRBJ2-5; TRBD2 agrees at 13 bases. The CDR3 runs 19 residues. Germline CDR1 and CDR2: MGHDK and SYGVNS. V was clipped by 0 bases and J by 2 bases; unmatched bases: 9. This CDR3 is CASSEYPRTSGSPQETQYF. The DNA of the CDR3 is TGTGCCAGCAGTGAATATCCCCGGACTAGCGGGAGTCCACAAGAGACCCAGTACTTC.

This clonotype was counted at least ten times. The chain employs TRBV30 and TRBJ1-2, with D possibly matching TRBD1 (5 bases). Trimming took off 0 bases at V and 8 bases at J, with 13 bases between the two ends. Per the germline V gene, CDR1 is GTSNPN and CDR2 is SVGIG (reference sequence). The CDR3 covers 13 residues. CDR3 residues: CAWSVEGNMGYTF. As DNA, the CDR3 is TGTGCCTGGAGTGTAGAGGGGAATATGGGCTACACCTTC.

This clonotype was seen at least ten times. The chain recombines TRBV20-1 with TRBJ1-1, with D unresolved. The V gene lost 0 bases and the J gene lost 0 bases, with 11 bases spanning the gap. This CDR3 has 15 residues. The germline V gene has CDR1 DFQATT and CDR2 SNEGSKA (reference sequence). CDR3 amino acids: CSARDHKAMNTEAFF. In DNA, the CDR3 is TGCAGTGCTAGAGATCATAAGGCGATGAACACTGAAGCTTTCTTT.

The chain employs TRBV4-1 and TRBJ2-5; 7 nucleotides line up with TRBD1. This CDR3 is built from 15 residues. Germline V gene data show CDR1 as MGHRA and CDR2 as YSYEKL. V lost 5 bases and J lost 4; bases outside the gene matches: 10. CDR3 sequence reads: CASSAPGQTLETQYF. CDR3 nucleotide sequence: TGCGCCAGCAGCGCCCCGGGACAGACTCTAGAGACCCAGTACTTC.

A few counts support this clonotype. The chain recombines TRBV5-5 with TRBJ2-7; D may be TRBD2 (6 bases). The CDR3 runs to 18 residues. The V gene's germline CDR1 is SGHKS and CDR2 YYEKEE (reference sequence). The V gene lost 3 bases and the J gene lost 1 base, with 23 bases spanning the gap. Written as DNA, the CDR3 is TGTGCCAGCAGCTGGACTCATGTGGGGGGAGACGTATCCTACGAGCAGTACTTC. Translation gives CASSWTHVGGDVSYEQYF.

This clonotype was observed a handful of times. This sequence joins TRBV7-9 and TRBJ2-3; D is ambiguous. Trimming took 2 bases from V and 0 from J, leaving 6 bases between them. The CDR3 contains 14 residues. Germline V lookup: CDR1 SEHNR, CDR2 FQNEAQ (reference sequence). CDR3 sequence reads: CASSLSDSTDTQYF. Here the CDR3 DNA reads TGTGCCAGCAGCTTATCGGACAGCACAGATACGCAGTATTTT.

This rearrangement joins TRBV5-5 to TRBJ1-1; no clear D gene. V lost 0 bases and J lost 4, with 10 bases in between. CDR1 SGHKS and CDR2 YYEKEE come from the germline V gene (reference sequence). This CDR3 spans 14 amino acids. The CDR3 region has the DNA TGTGCCAGCAGCTTGGCCTGGGTGAGCACTGAAGCTTTCTTT. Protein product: CASSLAWVSTEAFF.

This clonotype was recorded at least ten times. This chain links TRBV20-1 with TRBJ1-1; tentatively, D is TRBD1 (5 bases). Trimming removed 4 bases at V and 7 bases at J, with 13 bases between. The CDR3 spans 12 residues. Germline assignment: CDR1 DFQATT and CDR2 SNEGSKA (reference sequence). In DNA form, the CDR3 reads TGCAGTGCTAACCGGGACCGCGTTGAAGCTTTCTTT. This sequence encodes CSANRDRVEAFF.

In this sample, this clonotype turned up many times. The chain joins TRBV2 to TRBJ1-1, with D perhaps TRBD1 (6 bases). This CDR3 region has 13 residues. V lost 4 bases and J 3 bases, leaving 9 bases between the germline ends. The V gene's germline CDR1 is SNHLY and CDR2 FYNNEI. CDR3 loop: CASSGQAYTEAFF. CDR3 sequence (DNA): TGTGCCAGCAGTGGACAGGCATACACTGAAGCTTTCTTT.

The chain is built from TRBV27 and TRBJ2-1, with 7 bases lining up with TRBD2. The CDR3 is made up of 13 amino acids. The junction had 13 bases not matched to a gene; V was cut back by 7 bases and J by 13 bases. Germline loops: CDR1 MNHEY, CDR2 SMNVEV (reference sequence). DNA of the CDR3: TGTGCCAGCACCGGAGGGAGGGGTTCGAATCAGTTCTTC. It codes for CASTGGRGSNQFF.

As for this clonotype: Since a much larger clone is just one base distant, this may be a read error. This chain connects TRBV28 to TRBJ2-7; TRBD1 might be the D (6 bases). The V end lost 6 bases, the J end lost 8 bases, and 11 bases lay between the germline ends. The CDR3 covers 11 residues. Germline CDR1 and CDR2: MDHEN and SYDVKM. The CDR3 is CASSGQYQQYF. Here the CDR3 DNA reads TGTGCCAGCAGCGGACAGTACCAGCAGTACTTC.

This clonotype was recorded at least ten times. The CDR3: CAWSPGQNEQFF. CDR3 in DNA: TGTGCCTGGAGTCCCGGACAGAATGAGCAGTTCTTC. The rearrangement uses TRBV30 and TRBJ2-1; D is perhaps TRBD1 (6 bases). Looked up from germline, CDR1 is GTSNPN and CDR2 is SVGIG (reference sequence). Trimming stripped 2 bases from V and 7 bases from J, with 9 bases between. The CDR3 has 12 amino acids.

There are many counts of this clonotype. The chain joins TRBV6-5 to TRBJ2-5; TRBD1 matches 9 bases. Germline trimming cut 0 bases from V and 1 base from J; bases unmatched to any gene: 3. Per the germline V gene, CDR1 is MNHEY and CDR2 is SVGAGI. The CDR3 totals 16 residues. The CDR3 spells CASSYSPGQGQETQYF. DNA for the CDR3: TGTGCCAGCAGTTACTCGCCGGGACAGGGCCAAGAGACCCAGTACTTC.

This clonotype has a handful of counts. CDR3: CASSHSGGAPREQYF. Written as DNA, the CDR3 is TGCGCCAGCAGCCACAGCGGGGGGGCCCCAAGGGAGCAGTACTTC. V gene TRBV5-1 combines with J gene TRBJ2-7, with 10 positions matching TRBD2. Germline V gene data show CDR1 as SGHRS and CDR2 as YFSETQ. With V trimmed by 4 bases and J by 7 bases, 11 bases remained unmatched. This CDR3 has 15 amino acids.

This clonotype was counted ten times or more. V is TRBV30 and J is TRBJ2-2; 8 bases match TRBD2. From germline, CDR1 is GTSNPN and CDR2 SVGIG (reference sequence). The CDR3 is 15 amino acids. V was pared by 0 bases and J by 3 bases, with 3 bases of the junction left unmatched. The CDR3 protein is CAWSVSSGHTGELFF. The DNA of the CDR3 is TGTGCCTGGAGTGTCTCTAGCGGGCACACCGGGGAGCTGTTTTTT.

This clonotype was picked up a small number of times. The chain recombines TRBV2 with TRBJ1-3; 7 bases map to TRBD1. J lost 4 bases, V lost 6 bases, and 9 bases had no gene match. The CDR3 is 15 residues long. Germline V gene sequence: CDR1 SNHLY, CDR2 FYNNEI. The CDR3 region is CASRVDRAGGNTIYF. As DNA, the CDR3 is TGTGCCAGCAGGGTCGACAGGGCAGGAGGAAACACCATATATTTT.

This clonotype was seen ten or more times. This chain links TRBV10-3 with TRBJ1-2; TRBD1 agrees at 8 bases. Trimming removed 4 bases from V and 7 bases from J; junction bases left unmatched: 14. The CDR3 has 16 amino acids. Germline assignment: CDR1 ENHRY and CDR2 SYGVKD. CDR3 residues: CAISAHSNQGAGGYTF. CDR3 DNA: TGTGCCATCAGTGCACATTCCAATCAGGGGGCCGGTGGCTACACCTTC.

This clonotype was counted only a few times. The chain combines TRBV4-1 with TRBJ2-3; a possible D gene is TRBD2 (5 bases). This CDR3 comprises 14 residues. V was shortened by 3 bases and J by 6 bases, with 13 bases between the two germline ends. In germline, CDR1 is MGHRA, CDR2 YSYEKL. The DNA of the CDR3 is TGCGCCAGCAGCCAGGCGGGTCGCCAGGATACGCAGTATTTT. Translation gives CASSQAGRQDTQYF.

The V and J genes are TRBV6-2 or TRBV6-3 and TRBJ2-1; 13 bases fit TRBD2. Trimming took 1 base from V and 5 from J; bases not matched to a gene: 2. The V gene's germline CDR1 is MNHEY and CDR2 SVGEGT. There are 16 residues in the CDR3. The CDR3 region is CASSYFGTSGNNEQFF. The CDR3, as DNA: TGTGCCAGCAGTTACTTCGGGACTAGCGGGAACAATGAGCAGTTCTTC.